This T cell receptor (beta chain) was profiled in a study of T cell responses to AZD1222 COVID-19 vaccine (dated by TCRdb to about 2021). For the wider study: AZD1222 recipients with second doses at about 4 weeks or about 12 weeks were pooled, because spike-specific TCR depth and breadth did not differ between schedules. A total of over 230 trial participants underwent TCR sequencing, of whom 207 received two doses of AZD1222 and roughly 25 received two doses of the MenACWY control vaccine. Enrollment into the trials was organized by age into subgroups of 18-55, 56-69 and 70-plus years, and those subgroups contained approximately 150, 30 and 60 TCR-sequenced participants, respectively.

The time point tag for this specimen amounts to: baseline before first vaccination. Vaccinee samples came from UK trials COV001 and COV002, including a single-blind randomized controlled phase 2/3 trial of AZD1222 (ChAdOx1 nCoV-19) in healthy adults. Trial participant PBMC samples were collected at day 0 and day 28 after the second dose for TCRbeta chain sequencing. The paper's findings and limits, for the study overall: Reportedly, almost half of the unique spike-specific TCRs recognized epitopes lying outside the regions that are mutated in the B.1.351 and B.1.1.7 variants. After two AZD1222 doses, both the breadth and the depth of spike-specific TCRs were significantly higher than at day 0 and than in MenACWY recipients. Participants were mostly white British, with more females than males. The authors suggested clonal diversity may have been underestimated. Vaccine-associated CD4 TCRs spanned the whole spike protein, with dominant responses in regions 160-218 and 743-854. Conclusions about previously exposed vaccinees were limited because only six AZD1222 recipients were SARS-CoV-2 seropositive at baseline. In the small 56-69-year group, the increase in depth fell short of significance, most likely because of low power. Because no day 14 peak-response samples were available, the repertoires could be characterized only after the peak T cell response.

Worth noting for this clone: Its target antigen remains unknown. Base qualities are not at hand, and no much larger clone is one base apart.

The CDR3 regions of human TCRbeta chains were analyzed by immunosequencing. The authors' analysis ran thus. TCRs in the repertoires were compared against a reference library of SARS-CoV-2-specific TCRs that had been generated with the MIRA antigen-specificity platform. Breadth was defined as the fraction of unique TCRs that were SARS-CoV-2-associated. Depth was defined as the fraction of total T cells that were SARS-CoV-2-associated. Using the MIRA data, each spike-specific TCR was mapped to the spike region that the TCR reacts to and placed in a CD4 or CD8 class. Log10-transformed breadth and depth values were compared by one-way ANOVA with Sidak's multiple comparisons tests. TCRdb's version of the immuneACCESS table is confined to in-frame rearrangements and falls short of the full clone set. An unresolved V gene accounts for under half of the shortfall where checked; the remainder is of unknown origin. That table gives V, J and clone size, and the DNA gave D and trimming. The sample contains about 150,000 clones, 89% of them found a single time. The top ten hold 4.5% to 6% of the sample.

CDR1 and CDR2 are drawn from the germline V gene: SGHVS, FQNEAQ. The CDR3 numbers 15 residues from cysteine through phenylalanine. The read is trimmed to its CDR3 DNA, 45 bases read in frame from base 1. At the junction V is shortened by 5 bases and J by 3 bases; bases outside the gene matches: 5. This chain is built from TRBV7-8 and TRBJ2-4, and TRBD2 aligns with 9 junction nucleotides. Sequences were derived from peripheral blood, sampled on day 0 of AZD1222 vaccination. The clonotype was recovered from an adult in good health. Here is the DNA: TGTGCCAGCAGCGTGACTAGCGGCGTCAAAAACATTCAGTACTTC. It translates to CASSVTSGVKNIQYF. Extended through the reference TRBV7-8 and TRBJ2-4 proteins, this CDR3 yields the full variable domain: GAGVSQSPRYKVAKRGQDVALRCDPISGHVSLFWYQQALGQGPEFLTYFQNEAQLDKSGLPSDRFFAERPEGSVSTLKIQRTQQEDSAVYLCASSVTSGVKNIQYFGAGTRLSVL.